This TCR beta chain was sequenced for a study of blood T cell repertoires in COVID-19. Background on the study: Samples came from the United States, Italy and Spain, spanning acute and convalescent COVID-19.

Seattle patient enrollment occurred during active infection, with longitudinal follow-up thereafter. As originally analysed: For nucleated cells, counts were estimated from reference gene primer amplification. Clones were read by immunoSEQ multiplex PCR, and TCRdb kept only the in-frame ones, dropping some. That table gives V, J and clone size, and the DNA gave D and trimming. The table includes fewer than 700,000 clones, less than 90% detected once. The CDR3 loop spans 15 amino acids. The ends were cut back, 4 bases at V and 3 bases at J, with 15 bases in the middle. Germline V gives CDR1 SGHRS, CDR2 YFSETQ.

V and J are TRBV5-1 and TRBJ2-3, with D possibly matching TRBD1 (6 bases). The sample taken for sequencing was peripheral blood. The TCR comes from a woman between 50 and 59 years old with COVID-19, enrolled during active disease. CDR3 protein: CASSPRDTGTDTQYF. DNA of the CDR3: TGCGCCAGCAGCCCCCGGGACACCGGGACAGATACGCAGTATTTT.